This TCR beta chain was captured in a study of PD-1 blockade in classical Hodgkin lymphoma (dated by TCRdb to between 2020 and 2021). In the study overall: Nivolumab dosing was 3 mg/kg intravenously every 2 weeks, continuing until either disease progression or unacceptable toxicity. The study used CyTOF and TCR beta sequencing to define a peripheral blood immune signature of response to PD-1 blockade in classical Hodgkin lymphoma.

On the study overall, not on this receptor specifically: Diversity was lower in patients who began nivolumab less than 1 year after ASCT, so these patients were left out of later analyses to avoid confounding by immune reconstitution. Baseline TCR diversity was reported as lower in newly diagnosed patients than in healthy donors, and lower still in relapsed/refractory patients. Only a single clinical trial cohort was studied, and what caused the repertoire differences, possibly disease activity or prior therapy, remained undefined. Trial patients with a complete response had baseline diversity similar to that of newly diagnosed patients, while partial responders and progressors had significantly lower diversity. CD4+ but not CD8+ TCR diversity rose significantly by C4D1 (p=0.0027 vs p=0.16), most apparent in complete responders (p=0.02).

Comment on this clone: It lacks a known antigen. No base quality values were provided; no much bigger clone lies one nucleotide off.

In the paper's terms, the time point label means: cycle 2 day 1 (C2D1) of nivolumab. Relapse after autologous stem cell transplantation had occurred in all trial patients, and cohorts A, B and C were distinguished by prior brentuximab vedotin exposure. The trial cohort comprised fewer than 65 patients with relapsed/refractory classical Hodgkin lymphoma whose best overall responses were complete response, partial response or progressive disease. Trial patients were treated with single-agent nivolumab in the multi-cohort phase II CheckMate 205 trial. An independent review committee assessed best overall response using the 2007 International Working Group response criteria. PBMCs from the trial were collected at three points: immediately before nivolumab initiation (C1D1), and during therapy at cycle 2 day 1 and cycle 4 day 1. Peripheral blood was collected in 8 mL Vacutainer Cell Preparation Tubes, from which PBMCs were isolated by centrifugation and then cryopreserved.

Genomic DNA was isolated using the Qiagen DNeasy kit from unsorted PBMCs as well as from negatively selected CD4+ and CD8+ fractions. Using primers that anneal to V and J segments, immunoSEQ multiplex PCR amplified the TCR beta CDR3 regions. A synthetic immune receptor repertoire was used to minimize amplification bias, and remaining bias was computationally removed after sequencing. The authors' analysis ran thus. Repertoire diversity was quantified as the Shannon entropy index using custom Python scripts. Unsorted, CD4+ and CD8+ repertoires were examined separately, except in combined analyses, for which CD4+ and CD8+ sequences were merged in silico. Clonal expansion was defined as a frequency increase of at least 2-fold after treatment compared with C1D1, and clones undetected at baseline were assigned a pseudocount of 0.5. Singleton clones were defined as clones with 0 or 1 copy at C1D1, and non-singleton clones were defined as clones with 2 or more copies. By matching protein sequences in sorted samples from the same patient, clones expanded in unsorted samples were annotated as CD4+, CD8+ or unknown. Wilcoxon tests were applied to paired samples to test diversity changes from C1D1 to C4D1. TCRdb obtained this table from immuneACCESS and retained in-frame rearrangements with V and J assigned. These tables miss some clones; where compared with another copy, unresolved V genes account for less than half of the shortfall, and the remainder is unexplained. That table is the source of V, J and clone size, and D and trimming were worked out from the DNA. The sample contains more than 30,000 clones, about 80% of them found a single time. Of the sample, 15% to 20% is held by the ten largest clones.

Inclusive of the bounding cysteine and phenylalanine, the CDR3 is 14 residues long. Just the 42-base CDR3 DNA is kept, in frame starting at base 1. V drops 0 bases and J drops 9 bases, leaving 15 bases in between. The germline V gene (reference sequence) provides CDR1 GTSNPN and CDR2 SVGIG. The receptor chain draws on TRBV30 and TRBJ1-5; the D gene lacks a confident call. This sequence originates from a human donor with classical Hodgkin lymphoma. The source material was peripheral blood mononuclear cells (PBMCs), sampled before the second cycle of nivolumab. At the DNA level, the sequence is TGTGCCTGGAGTGTACGCAGCCCCGGGTGGCCCCAGCATTTT. Its protein reads: CAWSVRSPGWPQHF.